This T cell receptor (beta chain) was observed in a study of shared T cell receptors in the human thymus. Sequencing was performed with immunoSEQ multiplex PCR; in TCRdb, only in-frame clones are kept and a portion is missing. This table holds approximately 490,000 clones, 75% to 80% found once. In germline, CDR1 is SGHNT, CDR2 YENEEA. This CDR3 contains 16 residues. The V gene lost 5 bases and the J gene lost 1 base, with 15 bases spanning the gap. These same records also appear under a second study, on human thymus T cells. Per that study: Resections obtained during corrective heart surgery supplied the thymus tissue.

Sequenced material: thymocytes. The genes are TRBV11-3 and TRBJ1-3, with D possibly TRBD1 on 6 matching bases. The clonotype was recovered from a boy less than two years old with a congenital heart defect. The CDR3 sequence is CASSQNTGTSGNTIYF. The CDR3 bases are TGTGCCAGCAGCCAAAATACGGGGACATCTGGAAACACCATATATTTT.